These 8 T cell receptor beta chains were all obtained from the same sample, sequenced in a study of persistence of HIV-infected CD4 T cells. The immunoSEQ assay was version 4, run in survey mode. The repertoire was sequenced with immunoSEQ multiplex PCR; TCRdb's copy has only in-frame clones and lacks some. The sample comprises more than 35,000 clones, roughly 87% of which are singletons, and approximately 1.3% rests with the top ten. Cells were stimulated nonspecifically with anti-CD3/anti-CD28 magnetic beads. CD4+ T cells upregulating both CD40 ligand and CD69 were sorted as responding cells. These receptors are not linked to any known antigen. The input for sequencing was CD4+ T cells sorted from PBMCs after roughly 20-hour stimulation, taken from a patient who received antiretroviral therapy. These receptor sequences come from an adult man with HIV who was CMV-seropositive.

The chain links TRBV6-5 to TRBJ1-4, with D perhaps TRBD1 (5 bases). V lost 0 bases, J lost 7 bases, and 12 bases lay in between. CDR3 size: 15 residues. Germline V gives CDR1 MNHEY, CDR2 SVGAGI. CDR3 coding DNA: TGTGCCAGCAGTTACTCGAATTCAGGGATTGAAAAACTGTTTTTT. Translating it yields CASSYSNSGIEKLFF.

The rearrangement joins TRBV9 to TRBJ2-5; possibly TRBD1 or TRBD2 for D (5 bases each). Per the germline V gene, CDR1 is SGDLS and CDR2 is YYNGEE. The CDR3 covers 18 residues. V lost 4 bases and J lost 1, with 23 bases in between. The CDR3 DNA reads as TGTGCCAGCAGCCCGTCAAGGGGAGACGTTTGGGCCCAAGAGACCCAGTACTTC. Translation gives CASSPSRGDVWAQETQYF.

This CDR3 is CASSESATSYEQYF. The CDR3 DNA is TGTGCCAGCAGTGAATCTGCGACTTCCTACGAGCAGTACTTC. The rearrangement joins TRBV2 to TRBJ2-7, with unresolved D. Trimming left V 2 bases short and J 1 base short, with 9 bases between. Germline V CDR1 and CDR2: SNHLY, FYNNEI. CDR3 length: 14 amino acids.

CDR3 nucleotide sequence: TGTGCCACCAGCCTCCCAGGCGAGGTAGCCAAAAACATTCAGTACTTC. Protein product: CATSLPGEVAKNIQYF. The chain joins TRBV15 to TRBJ2-4; D not certain. Germline V lookup: CDR1 LNHNV, CDR2 YYDKDF (reference sequence). The CDR3 consists of 16 residues. V was trimmed by 5 bases and J by 0 bases, leaving 14 bases between them. Full variable domain (remainder filled in from reference TRBV15 and TRBJ2-4): DAMVIQNPRYQVTQFGKPVTLSCSQTLNHNVMYWYQQKSSQAPKLLFHYYDKDFNNEADTPDNFQSRRPNTSFCFLDIRSPGLGDTAMYLCATSLPGEVAKNIQYFGAGTRLSVL.

The V gene is TRBV11-3, the J gene TRBJ2-3; D is unclear. Trimming pared 0 bases from V and 0 bases from J, leaving 7 bases between. Per the germline V gene, CDR1 is SGHNT and CDR2 is YENEEA. The CDR3 length is 15 residues. For the CDR3, the DNA is TGTGCCAGCAGCTTAGATGGCACTAGCACAGATACGCAGTATTTT. Translation: CASSLDGTSTDTQYF.

The chain links TRBV16 to TRBJ2-3; the D gene is possibly TRBD2 (6 bases). This CDR3 has 17 residues. Germline V gene sequence: CDR1 KGHSY, CDR2 FQNENV. The V end lost 4 bases, the J end lost 0 bases, and 17 bases lay between the germline ends. The CDR3 DNA reads as TGTGCCAGCAGCCCATTGGGGCGGGGATCTAGCACAGATACGCAGTATTTT. Its translation is CASSPLGRGSSTDTQYF.

This chain connects TRBV2 to TRBJ2-3, with 9 bases identical to TRBD2. V shed 5 bases and J 2 bases; nucleotides not matched to a gene: 11. This CDR3 has 17 amino acids. CDR1 and CDR2 (germline): SNHLY, FYNNEI. As DNA, the CDR3 is TGTGCCAGCAGTCCCCGGGGGCGGGAGGGCCCCACAGATACGCAGTATTTT. Encoded protein: CASSPRGREGPTDTQYF.

This sequence joins TRBV5-6 and TRBJ2-2; TRBD1 matches 9 bases. Germline trimming cut 2 bases from V and 4 bases from J; bases unmatched to any gene: 6. CDR3 length equals 16 residues. CDR1 is SGHDT, CDR2 YYEEEE, per germline. CDR3 nucleotides: TGTGCCAGCAGCTTAGGGACAGGGTCAGGCACCGGGGAGCTGTTTTTT. Residues: CASSLGTGSGTGELFF.